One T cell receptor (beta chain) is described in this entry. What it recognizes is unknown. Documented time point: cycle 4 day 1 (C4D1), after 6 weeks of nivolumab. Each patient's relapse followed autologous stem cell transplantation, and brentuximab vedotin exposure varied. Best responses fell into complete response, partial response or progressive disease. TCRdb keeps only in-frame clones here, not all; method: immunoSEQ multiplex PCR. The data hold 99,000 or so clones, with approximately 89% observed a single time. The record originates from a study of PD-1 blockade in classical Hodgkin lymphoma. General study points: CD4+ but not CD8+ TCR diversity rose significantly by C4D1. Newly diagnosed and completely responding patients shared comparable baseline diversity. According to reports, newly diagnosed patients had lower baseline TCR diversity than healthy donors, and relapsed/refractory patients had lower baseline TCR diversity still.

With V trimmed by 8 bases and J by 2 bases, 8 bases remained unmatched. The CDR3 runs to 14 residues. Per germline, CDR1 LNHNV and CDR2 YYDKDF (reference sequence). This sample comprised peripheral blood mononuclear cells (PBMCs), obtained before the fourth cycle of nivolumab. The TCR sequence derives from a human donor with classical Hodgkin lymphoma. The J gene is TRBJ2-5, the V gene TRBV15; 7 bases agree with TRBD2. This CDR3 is CATWGGIRQETQYF. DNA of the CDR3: TGTGCCACCTGGGGGGGGATTCGGCAAGAGACCCAGTACTTC. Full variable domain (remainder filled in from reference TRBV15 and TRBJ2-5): DAMVIQNPRYQVTQFGKPVTLSCSQTLNHNVMYWYQQKSSQAPKLLFHYYDKDFNNEADTPDNFQSRRPNTSFCFLDIRSPGLGDTAMYLCATWGGIRQETQYFGPGTRLLVL.